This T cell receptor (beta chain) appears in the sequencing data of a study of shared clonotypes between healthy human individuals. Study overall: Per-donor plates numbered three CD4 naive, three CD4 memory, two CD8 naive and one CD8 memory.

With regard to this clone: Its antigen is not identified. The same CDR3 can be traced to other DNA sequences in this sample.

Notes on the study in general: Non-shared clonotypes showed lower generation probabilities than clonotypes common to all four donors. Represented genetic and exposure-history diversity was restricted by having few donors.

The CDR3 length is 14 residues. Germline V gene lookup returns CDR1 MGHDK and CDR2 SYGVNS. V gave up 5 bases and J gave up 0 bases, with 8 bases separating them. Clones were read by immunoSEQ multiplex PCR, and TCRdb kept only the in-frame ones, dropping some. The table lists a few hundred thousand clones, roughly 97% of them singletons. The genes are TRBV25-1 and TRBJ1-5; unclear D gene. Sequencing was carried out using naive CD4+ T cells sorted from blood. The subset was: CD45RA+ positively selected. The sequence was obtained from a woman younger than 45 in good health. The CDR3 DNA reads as TGTGCCAGCAGTCGGCGAAATAGCAATCAGCCCCAGCATTTT. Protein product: CASSRRNSNQPQHF.